A single sample gave rise to the 28 T cell receptor beta chains below, sequenced in a study of blood T cell repertoires in COVID-19. Repertoires were generated with immunoSEQ multiplex PCR, while TCRdb's copy carries only in-frame clones and drops some. Of about 160,000 clones listed, around 89% were seen once; the top ten hold more than 6.5%. Sequences were obtained from PBMCs or T cells enriched from blood (not recorded which). These TCRs come from a woman between 45 and 65 years old who had recovered from COVID-19.

This clone was found once. The rearrangement links TRBV5-1 to TRBJ2-7; D is uncertain. CDR3 length: 15 amino acids. Germline assignment: CDR1 SGHRS and CDR2 YFSETQ. Trimming left V 0 bases short and J 1 base short, with 11 bases between. CDR3: CASSLDRPGSYEQYF. The CDR3 DNA reads TGCGCCAGCAGCTTGGATCGTCCAGGATCCTACGAGCAGTACTTC.

DNA of the CDR3: TGTGCCAGCAGCGCCCGACAGGGGGCTTACTATGGCTACACCTTC. It yields the protein CASSARQGAYYGYTF. This rearrangement joins TRBV13 to TRBJ1-2; 10 bases are a match to TRBD1. CDR1 PRHDT and CDR2 FYEKMQ come from the germline V gene (reference sequence). V dropped 5 bases and J dropped 3; count of bases not matched to a gene: 6. The CDR3 totals 15 residues.

The CDR3 coding sequence is TGTGCCAGCAGCTTATCTAGCGGGGGCCTACCCTACAATGAGCAGTTCTTC. Translation: CASSLSSGGLPYNEQFF. The gene calls are TRBV7-2 and TRBJ2-1; TRBD2 aligns across 10 bases. The CDR3 totals 17 residues. The ends lost 2 bases at V and 2 bases at J; junction bases unmatched: 6. In germline, CDR1 is SGHTA, CDR2 FQGNSA. Using reference TRBV7-2 and TRBJ2-1 for the parts outside the CDR3, the full variable domain is GAGVSQSPSNKVTEKGKDVELRCDPISGHTALYWYRQSLGQGLEFLIYFQGNSAPDKSGLPSDRFSAERTGGSVSTLTIQRTQQEDSAVYLCASSLSSGGLPYNEQFFGPGTRLTVL.

The J gene is TRBJ1-6, the V gene TRBV11-3; D unresolved. The CDR3 sequence is 15 residues long. Germline values: CDR1 SGHNT, CDR2 YENEEA. Between the trimmed V and J ends, which lost 5 bases and 10 bases, there was a span of 18 bases. The CDR3 nucleotides are TGTGCCAGCAGCCCAACCCCCATAGCCGCGTCACCCCTCCACTTT. Its protein is CASSPTPIAASPLHF.

In its sample, this clone was seen once. The chain has TRBV19 and TRBJ2-1; 12 bases are a match to TRBD2. Germline assignment: CDR1 LNHDA and CDR2 SQIVND (reference sequence). V shed 3 bases, J shed 8 bases, and the junction held 8 bases outside the gene matches. The CDR3 has 16 residues. CDR3 bases: TGTGCCAGTAGTATGTTCACTAGCGGGGGGTCTGATGAGCAGTTCTTC. Encoded protein: CASSMFTSGGSDEQFF.

The chain is built from TRBV6-2 or TRBV6-3 and TRBJ2-3; TRBD1 agrees at 8 bases. CDR1 is MNHEY and CDR2 is SVGEGT in the germline V gene. This CDR3 spans 14 amino acids. Unmatched junction bases numbered 7, after V lost 5 bases and J lost 6 bases. CDR3 coding DNA: TGTGCCAGCAGTAGACAGGGGATAGTGGATACGCAGTATTTT. This sequence encodes CASSRQGIVDTQYF.

The chain combines TRBV6-5 with TRBJ2-7; 7 positions match TRBD2. Germline CDR1 MNHEY, CDR2 SVGAGI. The CDR3 is 15 residues long. The V segment lost 6 bases and the J segment 2 bases; nucleotides outside the gene matches: 10. In nucleotides, the CDR3 is TGTGCCAGCAGGCAAAGCGGGGATAAGGCCTACGAGCAGTACTTC. Translating gives CASRQSGDKAYEQYF.

The chain links TRBV11-3 to TRBJ2-1; D perhaps matches TRBD1 (5 bases). Germline V gene sequence: CDR1 SGHNT, CDR2 YENEEA. The CDR3 covers 14 residues. The V end lost 4 bases, the J end lost 7 bases, and 14 bases lay between the germline ends. In DNA, the CDR3 is TGTGCCAGCAGCTCCCTGCAGGGATGGAATGAGCAGTTCTTC. Translated, it gives CASSSLQGWNEQFF. Supplemented by reference TRBV11-3 and TRBJ2-1, the full variable domain reads EAGVVQSPRYKIIEKKQPVAFWCNPISGHNTLYWYLQNLGQGPELLIRYENEEAVDDSQLPKDRFSAERLKGVDSTLKIQPAELGDSAVYLCASSSLQGWNEQFFGPGTRLTVL.

J is TRBJ2-7 and V is TRBV29-1, with TRBD2 identical over 10 bases. The J segment lost 5 bases and the V segment lost 7 bases, leaving 8 bases of the junction unmatched. The CDR3 totals 13 residues. Per the germline V gene, CDR1 is SQVTM and CDR2 is ANQGSEA. CDR3 bases: TGCAGCGCCAGCGGGGGGGGGAGCCACGAGCAGTACTTC. Its translation: CSASGGGSHEQYF.

V gene TRBV4-1 combines with J gene TRBJ2-4, with D perhaps matching TRBD2 (6 bases). The CDR3 has 16 amino acids. Trimming removed 2 bases at V and 0 bases at J, with 11 bases between. From germline, CDR1 is MGHRA and CDR2 YSYEKL. CDR3 residues: CASSQNAGLAKNIQYF. In DNA form, the CDR3 reads TGCGCCAGCAGCCAAAACGCGGGACTAGCCAAAAACATTCAGTACTTC.

The chain is built from TRBV9 and TRBJ1-2, with D unresolved. The CDR3 runs 14 residues. The germline V and J ends were trimmed by 4 bases and 4 bases, with 14 bases remaining between them. The germline V gene encodes CDR1 SGDLS and CDR2 YYNGEE. The CDR3 region has the DNA TGTGCCAGCAGCCAAGCCCAGGCGGGCTATGGCTACACCTTC. Its protein product is CASSQAQAGYGYTF.

The gene calls are TRBV11-2 and TRBJ1-1; D perhaps matches TRBD1 (5 bases). Trimming removed 3 bases from V and 0 bases from J, with 8 bases in between. This CDR3 contains 14 residues. CDR1 and CDR2 from the germline V gene are SGHAT and FQNNGV. This chain's CDR3 is CASSFSGMNTEAFF. CDR3 in DNA: TGTGCCAGCAGCTTTTCAGGGATGAACACTGAAGCTTTCTTT. The whole variable domain, filled in from reference TRBV11-2 and TRBJ1-1, reads EAGVAQSPRYKIIEKRQSVAFWCNPISGHATLYWYQQILGQGPKLLIQFQNNGVVDDSQLPKDRFSAERLKGVDSTLKIQPAKLEDSAVYLCASSFSGMNTEAFFGQGTRLTVV.

This sequence joins TRBV3-1 (or the pseudogene TRBV3-2) and TRBJ2-2; 9 bases map to TRBD1. Germline CDR1 and CDR2: LGHDT and YNNKEL (reference sequence). V lost 0 bases to trimming and J lost 6 bases; unmatched junction nucleotides: 11. There are 18 residues in the CDR3. For the CDR3, the DNA is TGTGCCAGCAGCCAAGAGAGGGGGACAGGGTTGGATGCCGGGGAGCTGTTTTTT. Its translation: CASSQERGTGLDAGELFF.

This chain uses TRBV3-1 (or the pseudogene TRBV3-2) with TRBJ2-1; 7 bases fit TRBD1. V was pared by 4 bases and J by 6 bases, with 3 bases of the junction left unmatched. CDR1 is LGHDT, CDR2 YNNKEL, per germline (reference sequence). The CDR3 loop spans 13 amino acids. The DNA of the CDR3 is TGTGCCAGCAGCCCTCGGACAGGCAATGAGCAGTTCTTC. This codes for CASSPRTGNEQFF.

The rearrangement joins TRBV7-8 to TRBJ1-1, with TRBD1 identical over 10 bases. The CDR3 is 16 amino acids. The V segment lost 5 bases and the J segment 7 bases; nucleotides outside the gene matches: 13. Germline V gene sequence: CDR1 SGHVS, CDR2 FQNEAQ. This CDR3 reads CASSPHGGTGAGEAFF. CDR3 coding DNA: TGTGCCAGCAGCCCCCACGGAGGGACAGGGGCGGGTGAAGCTTTCTTT.

The chain has TRBV3-1 (or the pseudogene TRBV3-2) and TRBJ1-6; D ambiguous. Germline values: CDR1 LGHDT, CDR2 YNNKEL (reference sequence). With 1 base removed from V and 9 bases from J, the gap between germline ends came to 10 bases. This CDR3 is 14 amino acids long. In DNA form, the CDR3 reads TGTGCCAGCAGCCAAGTGGTGAGGGTTTCACCCCTCCACTTT. Amino acid sequence: CASSQVVRVSPLHF.

This clone was seen just once. This rearrangement joins TRBV9 to TRBJ1-1; 7 nucleotides agree with TRBD1. This CDR3 spans 15 amino acids. Germline CDR1 and CDR2: SGDLS and YYNGEE. The V and J ends lost 4 bases and 0 bases, in that order; junction bases with no gene match: 6. Here the CDR3 reads CASSPRTGLNTEAFF. The CDR3 nucleotides are TGTGCCAGCAGCCCTCGGACAGGTTTGAACACTGAAGCTTTCTTT.

This clone appeared a few times. V gene TRBV30 combines with J gene TRBJ2-7, with 8 bases fitting TRBD2. This CDR3 comprises 14 residues. From germline, CDR1 is GTSNPN and CDR2 SVGIG (reference sequence). V was pared by 3 bases and J by 7 bases, with 11 bases of the junction left unmatched. The CDR3 DNA follows: TGTGCCTGGAGACGGAGGGGACTAGTTGGTGAGCAGTACTTC. This sequence encodes CAWRRRGLVGEQYF.

This rearrangement joins TRBV30 to TRBJ1-2, with a tentative D call TRBD1 (5 bases). CDR1 is GTSNPN, CDR2 SVGIG, per germline (reference sequence). The V gene lost 2 bases and the J gene lost 4 bases, with 17 bases spanning the gap. The CDR3 extends over 15 amino acids. This chain's CDR3 is CAWSPASGVSYGYTF. The DNA for the CDR3 is TGTGCCTGGAGTCCTGCCTCGGGGGTCTCCTATGGCTACACCTTC.

The J gene is TRBJ2-6, the V gene TRBV29-1, with 10 bases fitting TRBD1. V trimming: 1 base; J trimming: 1 base; junction bases outside the gene matches: 10. The CDR3 length is 19 residues. Germline V CDR1 and CDR2: SQVTM, ANQGSEA. The CDR3 bases are TGCAGCGTTGAAGGGACAGGGGGAAGGAAAGAGTCTGGGGCCAACGTCCTGACTTTC. Encoded protein: CSVEGTGGRKESGANVLTF.

This rearrangement joins TRBV29-1 to TRBJ1-6; 7 bases are a match to TRBD1. The length of the CDR3 is 13 residues. Germline V gives CDR1 SQVTM, CDR2 ANQGSEA. V gave up 5 bases and J gave up 8 bases; unmatched junction bases: 6. This CDR3 reads CSVRDSLYSPLHF. The DNA for the CDR3 is TGCAGCGTTCGGGACAGCCTTTATTCACCCCTCCACTTT. The full variable domain, its missing parts supplied by reference TRBV29-1 and TRBJ1-6, is SAVISQKPSRDICQRGTSLTIQCQVDSQVTMMFWYRQQPGQSLTLIATANQGSEATYESGFVIDKFPISRPNLTFSTLTVSNMSPEDSSIYLCSVRDSLYSPLHFGNGTRLTVT.

This rearrangement joins TRBV5-1 to TRBJ1-1, with 9 bases that match TRBD1. Germline V CDR1 and CDR2: SGHRS, YFSETQ. The CDR3 has 17 residues. The J segment lost 1 base and the V segment lost 3 bases, leaving 10 bases of the junction unmatched. The CDR3 DNA sequence: TGCGCCAGCAGCTCTAAACAGGGGGCCTTTAGGAACACTGAAGCTTTCTTT. Translated, it gives CASSSKQGAFRNTEAFF.

V and J are TRBV11-2 and TRBJ1-1; 7 bases map to TRBD1. The CDR3 totals 12 residues. Per germline, CDR1 SGHAT and CDR2 FQNNGV. After removal of 4 bases from V and 11 bases from J, the junction contained 7 bases not matched to a gene. CDR3 DNA: TGTGCCAGCAGCTCCCTGACAGGGCGGGCTTTCTTT. Amino acid sequence: CASSSLTGRAFF.

This sequence joins TRBV18 and TRBJ1-2, with 8 bases that match TRBD1. Germline V lookup: CDR1 KGHSH, CDR2 LQKENI. V gave up 2 bases and J gave up 4 bases; unmatched junction bases: 15. The CDR3 extends over 18 amino acids. CDR3 amino acids: CASSPGQGAFSALYGYTF. DNA of the CDR3: TGTGCCAGCTCACCAGGGCAGGGGGCTTTCTCTGCCCTCTATGGCTACACCTTC. Full variable domain (rest looked up from reference TRBV18 and TRBJ1-2): NAGVMQNPRHLVRRRGQEARLRCSPMKGHSHVYWYRQLPEEGLKFMVYLQKENIIDESGMPKERFSAEFPKEGPSILRIQQVVRGDSAAYFCASSPGQGAFSALYGYTFGSGTRLTVV.

This clone was seen just once. The chain links TRBV6-5 to TRBJ1-1; 8 nucleotides line up with TRBD1. Germline values: CDR1 MNHEY, CDR2 SVGAGI. The CDR3 length is 14 residues. J gave up 5 bases and V 6 bases, and 8 bases lay outside the gene matches. The CDR3 DNA reads TGTGCCAGCAGCAGAACAGGGGGGTCGACTGAAGCTTTCTTT. Translated, it gives CASSRTGGSTEAFF.

This chain joins TRBV3-1 (or the pseudogene TRBV3-2) and TRBJ2-3, with TRBD2 as a possible D gene (6 bases). The CDR3 has 15 residues. The V and J ends lost 0 bases and 4 bases respectively, with 11 bases between them. In germline, CDR1 is LGHDT, CDR2 YNNKEL (reference sequence). In DNA form, the CDR3 reads TGTGCCAGCAGCCAAGATTGGGACTCTCCAGATACGCAGTATTTT. This gives the protein CASSQDWDSPDTQYF.

This clone was picked up many times. Because the CDR3's place on the DNA is in doubt, the DNA is left out and the CDR3 is given as listed by TCRdb. The chain joins TRBV9 to TRBJ1-1; TRBD1, the D gene given by the table, was not confirmed from the DNA. The CDR3 has 20 amino acids, counting both end residues. From germline, CDR1 is SGDLS and CDR2 YYNGEE. The CDR3 is CASSADSTNTEAFFGLEAFF.

The V gene is TRBV7-6, the J gene TRBJ2-6, with D possibly TRBD2 on 5 matching bases. Germline CDR1 is SGHVS and CDR2 is FNYEAQ. The CDR3 spans 16 residues. Trimming removed 4 bases from V and 0 bases from J, with 10 bases in between. Here the CDR3 reads CASSSRGGSGANVLTF. The CDR3 DNA reads as TGTGCCAGCAGCTCCCGAGGAGGCTCTGGGGCCAACGTCCTGACTTTC.